Below, 26 T cell receptor beta chains from the same sample are listed, as sequenced in a study of beta chain features in type 1 diabetes. Whole-study findings and limits: Type 1 diabetes patients had TCRB CDR3s that were shorter (moderately but significantly so) in all four CD4+ subsets.

Expressed TCRB transcripts were sequenced after all isolated RNA was converted to cDNA. Produced via immunoSEQ multiplex PCR; TCRdb's table is partial and in-frame only. The repertoire includes some 350,000 clones, roughly 12% of them detected once, and roughly 0.015% sits in the top ten. The antigens of these receptors remain unknown. The sample consisted of naive CD4+ T cells from blood. Source of these receptors: a woman in her late teens or twenties with type 1 diabetes.

This chain links TRBV5-1 with TRBJ2-5, with 9 bases matching TRBD1. The CDR3 is 14 amino acids. J gave up 7 bases and V 4 bases, and 8 bases lay outside the gene matches. CDR1 and CDR2 from the germline V gene are SGHRS and YFSETQ. The DNA for the CDR3 is TGCGCCAGCAGCCTCGGACAGGGGCTGGGGACCCAGTACTTC. Residues: CASSLGQGLGTQYF.

The chain has TRBV27 and TRBJ1-5; the D gene is possibly TRBD1 (6 bases). Looked up from germline, CDR1 is MNHEY and CDR2 is SMNVEV (reference sequence). Trimming took off 2 bases at V and 5 bases at J, with 13 bases between the two ends. The CDR3 runs to 15 residues. The CDR3 bases are TGTGCCAGCAGTTTAGCAGGGGCGAGGGATCAGCCCCAGCATTTT. It translates to CASSLAGARDQPQHF.

This chain uses TRBV18 with TRBJ2-7, with 7 bases lining up with TRBD1. In germline, CDR1 is KGHSH, CDR2 LQKENI. This CDR3 is 16 amino acids long. V lost 4 bases and J lost 7; bases outside the gene matches: 16. The CDR3 DNA sequence: TGTGCCAGCTCACAACAGGGGATGTCCGCCATGGGGGAGCAGTACTTC. As protein: CASSQQGMSAMGEQYF. Full variable domain (rest looked up from reference TRBV18 and TRBJ2-7): NAGVMQNPRHLVRRRGQEARLRCSPMKGHSHVYWYRQLPEEGLKFMVYLQKENIIDESGMPKERFSAEFPKEGPSILRIQQVVRGDSAAYFCASSQQGMSAMGEQYFGPGTRLTVT.

The rearrangement links TRBV27 to TRBJ2-2; a possible D gene is TRBD1 (6 bases). V lost 1 base and J 3 bases, leaving 9 bases between the germline ends. Germline V gene data show CDR1 as MNHEY and CDR2 as SMNVEV (reference sequence). CDR3 length: 15 residues. This CDR3 is CASSLFTGYTGELFF. In nucleotides, the CDR3 is TGTGCCAGCAGTTTATTTACAGGGTACACCGGGGAGCTGTTTTTT.

V is TRBV18 and J is TRBJ2-3; 8 nucleotides align to TRBD1. The ends lost 1 base at V and 2 bases at J; junction bases unmatched: 5. In germline, CDR1 is KGHSH, CDR2 LQKENI. The CDR3 sequence is 16 residues long. The DNA of the CDR3 is TGTGCCAGCTCACCACAGGACAGGGATACCACAGATACGCAGTATTTT. Translating gives CASSPQDRDTTDTQYF. The full variable domain, with the rest looked up from reference TRBV18 and TRBJ2-3, is NAGVMQNPRHLVRRRGQEARLRCSPMKGHSHVYWYRQLPEEGLKFMVYLQKENIIDESGMPKERFSAEFPKEGPSILRIQQVVRGDSAAYFCASSPQDRDTTDTQYFGPGTRLTVL.

In this sample, this clone turned up many times. The V gene is TRBV7-9, the J gene TRBJ2-5; 8 bases fit TRBD1. This CDR3 has 13 amino acids. V lost 6 bases, J lost 4 bases, and 4 bases stayed unmatched. The V gene's germline CDR1 is SEHNR and CDR2 FQNEAQ (reference sequence). CDR3 in amino acids: CASSSTGVETQYF. In nucleotides, the CDR3 is TGTGCCAGCAGTTCGACAGGGGTAGAGACCCAGTACTTC.

This clone was seen a handful of times. As DNA, the CDR3 is TGTGCCAGCAGCTTGGACCGGCGGGGGCAAGGGACTGAAGCTTTCTTT. Encoded protein: CASSLDRRGQGTEAFF. The chain is built from TRBV5-6 and TRBJ1-1; possibly TRBD1 for D (6 bases). V lost 0 bases, J lost 5 bases, and 17 bases lay in between. CDR3 length: 16 amino acids. Germline V gene data show CDR1 as SGHDT and CDR2 as YYEEEE.

This clone was picked up a small number of times. The rearrangement uses TRBV11-2 and TRBJ2-1; TRBD1 is a possible D gene (5 bases). The V gene lost 2 bases and the J gene lost 9 bases, with 5 bases spanning the gap. The germline V gene encodes CDR1 SGHAT and CDR2 FQNNGV. The CDR3 is 11 amino acids. The CDR3: CASSLQGEQFF. The CDR3 DNA is TGTGCCAGCAGCTTACAGGGTGAGCAGTTCTTC.

This clone was detected only a few times. The J gene is TRBJ1-1, the V gene TRBV29-1; D might be TRBD1 (5 bases). CDR1 is SQVTM and CDR2 is ANQGSEA in the germline V gene. V lost 3 bases and J 4 bases, leaving 12 bases between the germline ends. CDR3 size: 13 residues. As DNA, the CDR3 is TGCAGCGTTGAGTTGCAGGGTGTCACTGAAGCTTTCTTT. Translation: CSVELQGVTEAFF.

A few counts support this clone. V gene TRBV18 combines with J gene TRBJ2-7; TRBD2 might be the D (6 bases). CDR1 is KGHSH and CDR2 is LQKENI in the germline V gene. The CDR3 is 18 residues long. Trimming removed 0 bases from V and 0 bases from J, with 18 bases in between. The CDR3 nucleotides are TGTGCCAGCTCACCACCGAGAGGAGGGACTCAGAGCTCCTACGAGCAGTACTTC. Encoded protein: CASSPPRGGTQSSYEQYF.

This clone was recorded a few times. The same CDR3 arises from other DNA sequences in this sample as well. The chain is built from TRBV30 and TRBJ2-5, with D unclear. Between the trimmed V and J ends, which lost 0 bases and 2 bases, there was a span of 7 bases. Germline loops: CDR1 GTSNPN, CDR2 SVGIG (reference sequence). This CDR3 comprises 13 residues. CDR3 residues: CAWSVGRQETQYF. DNA of the CDR3: TGTGCCTGGAGTGTCGGTCGACAAGAGACCCAGTACTTC.

Only a few counts were recorded for this clone. The rearrangement links TRBV5-6 to TRBJ1-5, with D possibly being TRBD1 (5 bases). The CDR3 loop spans 17 amino acids. Looked up from germline, CDR1 is SGHDT and CDR2 is YYEEEE. V was shortened by 0 bases and J by 0 bases, with 13 bases between the two germline ends. CDR3 nucleotides: TGTGCCAGCAGCTTGGGACAGAGGCTTAGTAGCAATCAGCCCCAGCATTTT. Translated, it gives CASSLGQRLSSNQPQHF.

CDR3 region: CASSWFSGSGETQYF. The CDR3 bases are TGTGCCAGCAGCTGGTTTAGCGGGAGTGGGGAGACCCAGTACTTC. This chain uses TRBV7-9 with TRBJ2-5; 9 bases line up with TRBD2. Germline CDR1 SEHNR, CDR2 FQNEAQ (reference sequence). The length of the CDR3 is 15 residues. With V trimmed by 4 bases and J by 5 bases, 8 bases remained unmatched.

The rearrangement links TRBV5-1 to TRBJ2-5; 13 bases fit TRBD2. The J segment lost 1 base and the V segment lost 0 bases, leaving 3 bases of the junction unmatched. Germline V gene data show CDR1 as SGHRS and CDR2 as YFSETQ. There are 17 residues in the CDR3. CDR3 nucleotides: TGCGCCAGCAGCTTGGGACTAGCGGGAGGCCCCCAAGAGACCCAGTACTTC. It specifies CASSLGLAGGPQETQYF.

V and J are TRBV5-4 and TRBJ2-1, with 9 positions matching TRBD2. There are 16 residues in the CDR3. The germline CDR1 and CDR2 sequences are SGHNT and YYREEE (reference sequence). J gave up 0 bases and V 3 bases, and 4 bases lay outside the gene matches. CDR3 DNA sequence: TGTGCCAGCAGCTCCCCTAGCGGGAACTCCTACAATGAGCAGTTCTTC. Its protein product is CASSSPSGNSYNEQFF.

This clone has just a few counts. V is TRBV21-1 and J is TRBJ2-3; no DNA check was done on the table's D call, TRBD2. TRBV21-1 is a known pseudogene. This CDR3 comprises 14 residues. The CDR3, as DNA: TGTGCCAGCAGCAAAGTCGTAGACACAGATACGCAGTATTTT. Protein sequence: CASSKVVDTDTQYF.

V usage is TRBV29-1 and J usage is TRBJ2-7; a possible D gene is TRBD1 (5 bases). This CDR3 spans 11 amino acids. V lost 5 bases to trimming and J lost 6 bases, with 11 bases between them. Germline CDR1 reads SQVTM; CDR2 reads ANQGSEA. The CDR3 loop reads CSVLGEGEQYF. Here the CDR3 DNA reads TGCAGCGTTTTAGGGGAAGGCGAGCAGTACTTC.

The sample holds a few counts of this clone. The rearrangement joins TRBV11-2 to TRBJ2-7; D might be TRBD2 (5 bases). CDR3 length equals 14 residues. Trimming removed 6 bases at V and 3 bases at J, with 15 bases between. The V gene's germline CDR1 is SGHAT and CDR2 FQNNGV. The CDR3 here is CASSFSRLRYEQYF. Here the CDR3 DNA reads TGTGCCAGCAGTTTTTCGCGACTACGCTACGAGCAGTACTTC. Drawing the rest from reference TRBV11-2 and TRBJ2-7, the complete variable domain is EAGVAQSPRYKIIEKRQSVAFWCNPISGHATLYWYQQILGQGPKLLIQFQNNGVVDDSQLPKDRFSAERLKGVDSTLKIQPAKLEDSAVYLCASSFSRLRYEQYFGPGTRLTVT.

There are a few counts of this clone. The chain carries TRBV28 and TRBJ2-7, with 15 nucleotides matching TRBD2. Germline loops: CDR1 MDHEN, CDR2 SYDVKM. The CDR3 is 16 amino acids. Trimming cost V 5 bases and J 4 bases; bases outside gene matches: 6. In DNA form, the CDR3 reads TGTGCCAGCAGTCTCTGGACTAGCGGGAGGGTTTACGAGCAGTACTTC. This gives the protein CASSLWTSGRVYEQYF.

A remark on this clone: This sample includes further DNA sequences coding for the same CDR3. The chain has TRBV27 and TRBJ2-7; TRBD1 aligns across 9 bases. CDR3 length equals 14 residues. In germline, CDR1 is MNHEY, CDR2 SMNVEV (reference sequence). The trim removed 3 bases at V and 3 bases at J, leaving 3 bases unmatched. The CDR3 DNA sequence: TGTGCCAGCAGTTTCTCGACAGGGGGCTACGAGCAGTACTTC. Its protein product is CASSFSTGGYEQYF.

This clone was picked up a small number of times. The V call is TRBV7-2, the J call TRBJ1-2; D is unresolved. The CDR3 spans 14 residues. V dropped 5 bases and J dropped 4 bases, with 14 bases sitting between them. CDR1 is SGHTA and CDR2 is FQGNSA in the germline V gene. CDR3 nucleotides: TGTGCCAGCAGCCCGTCCCCCAGGCCCTATGGCTACACCTTC. Translated: CASSPSPRPYGYTF.

The chain recombines TRBV7-9 with TRBJ2-2; 7 bases align to TRBD1. V gave up 1 base and J gave up 1 base; unmatched junction bases: 0. Germline values: CDR1 SEHNR, CDR2 FQNEAQ (reference sequence). The CDR3 covers 15 residues. The CDR3: CASSLGQGNTGELFF. The DNA of the CDR3 is TGTGCCAGCAGCTTAGGACAGGGGAACACCGGGGAGCTGTTTTTT.

This clone came up a few times. Here the CDR3 reads CASSPRLNNEQFF. CDR3 sequence (DNA): TGTGCCAGCTCACCGCGGTTAAACAATGAGCAGTTCTTC. The V and J genes are TRBV18 and TRBJ2-1, with D uncertain. Germline lookup yields CDR1 KGHSH and CDR2 LQKENI. The CDR3 extends over 13 amino acids. The ends were cut back, 3 bases at V and 5 bases at J, with 8 bases in the middle.

This clone was counted between two and nine times. The chain couples TRBV30 to TRBJ1-2; maybe TRBD1 (6 bases). V lost 4 bases and J lost 6, with 12 bases in between. Germline assignment: CDR1 GTSNPN and CDR2 SVGIG (reference sequence). The CDR3 is made up of 12 amino acids. The CDR3 is CAWKGVDDGYTF. The CDR3, as DNA: TGTGCCTGGAAGGGGGTTGACGATGGCTACACCTTC.

A single count supports this clone. The CDR3 reads CASSYRRFTDTQYF. The CDR3 bases are TGTGCCAGCAGTTATAGGAGGTTCACAGATACGCAGTATTTT. This chain joins TRBV6-5 and TRBJ2-3; tentatively, D is TRBD2 (5 bases). The CDR3 totals 14 residues. Germline-derived CDR1 and CDR2 are MNHEY and SVGAGI. V lost 3 bases and J lost 2, with 9 bases in between.

V usage is TRBV19 and J usage is TRBJ2-1, with D perhaps matching TRBD2 (5 bases). Looked up from germline, CDR1 is LNHDA and CDR2 is SQIVND (reference sequence). V was clipped by 3 bases and J by 12 bases, with 12 bases between them. CDR3 length: 12 amino acids. CDR3 bases: TGTGCCAGTAGTATCGGGGTGGCAGGGCAGTTCTTC. Protein product: CASSIGVAGQFF.